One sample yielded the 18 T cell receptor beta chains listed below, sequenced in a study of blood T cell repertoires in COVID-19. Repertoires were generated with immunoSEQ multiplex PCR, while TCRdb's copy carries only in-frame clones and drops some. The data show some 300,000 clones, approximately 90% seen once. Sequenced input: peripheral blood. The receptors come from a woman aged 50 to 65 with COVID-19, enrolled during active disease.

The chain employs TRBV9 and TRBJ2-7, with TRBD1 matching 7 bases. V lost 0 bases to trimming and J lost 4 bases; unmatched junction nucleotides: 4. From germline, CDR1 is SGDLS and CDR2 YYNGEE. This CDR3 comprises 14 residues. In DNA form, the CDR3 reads TGTGCCAGCAGCGTAGAAGGGGGCGCGTACGAGCAGTACTTC. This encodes CASSVEGGAYEQYF.

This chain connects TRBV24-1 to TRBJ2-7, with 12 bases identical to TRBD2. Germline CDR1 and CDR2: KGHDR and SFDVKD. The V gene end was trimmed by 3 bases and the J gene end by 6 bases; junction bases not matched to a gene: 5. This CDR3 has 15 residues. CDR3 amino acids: CATSDTSSGRAEQYF. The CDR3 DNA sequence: TGTGCCACCAGTGATACGTCTAGCGGGAGGGCCGAGCAGTACTTC.

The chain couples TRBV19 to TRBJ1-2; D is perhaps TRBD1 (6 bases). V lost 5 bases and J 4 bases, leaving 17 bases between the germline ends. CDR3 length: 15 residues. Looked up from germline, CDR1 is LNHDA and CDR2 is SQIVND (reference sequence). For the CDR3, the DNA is TGTGCCAGTAGTCTAAACACAGGGTTTGGCTATGGCTACACCTTC. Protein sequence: CASSLNTGFGYGYTF.

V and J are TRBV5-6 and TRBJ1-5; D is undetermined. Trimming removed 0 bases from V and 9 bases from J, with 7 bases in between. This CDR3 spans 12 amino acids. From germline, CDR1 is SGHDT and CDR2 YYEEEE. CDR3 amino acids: CASSLAVGPQHF. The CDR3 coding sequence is TGTGCCAGCAGCTTGGCGGTTGGGCCCCAGCATTTT. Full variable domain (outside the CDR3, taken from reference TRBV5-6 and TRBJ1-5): DAGVTQSPTHLIKTRGQQVTLRCSPKSGHDTVSWYQQALGQGPQFIFQYYEEEERQRGNFPDRFSGHQFPNYSSELNVNALLLGDSALYLCASSLAVGPQHFGDGTRLSIL.

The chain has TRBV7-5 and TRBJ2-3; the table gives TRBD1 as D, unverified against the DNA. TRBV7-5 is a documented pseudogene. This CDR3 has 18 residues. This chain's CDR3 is CVRSSMKTGRPFSDTQYF. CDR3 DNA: TGTGTCAGAAGCTCTATGAAGACAGGGAGGCCCTTTTCGGATACGCAGTATTTT.

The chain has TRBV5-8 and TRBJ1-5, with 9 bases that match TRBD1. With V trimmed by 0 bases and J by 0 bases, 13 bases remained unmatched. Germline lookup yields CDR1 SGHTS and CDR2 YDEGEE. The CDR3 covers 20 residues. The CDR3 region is CASSLAKISGQGTSNQPQHF. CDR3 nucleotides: TGTGCCAGCAGCTTGGCCAAAATATCAGGACAGGGGACTAGCAATCAGCCCCAGCATTTT.

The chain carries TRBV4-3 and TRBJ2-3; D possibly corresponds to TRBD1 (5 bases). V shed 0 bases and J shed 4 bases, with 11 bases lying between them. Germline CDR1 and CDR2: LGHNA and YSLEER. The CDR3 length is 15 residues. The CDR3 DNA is TGCGCCAGCAGCCAAGATAGTAGGGGATCAGATACGCAGTATTTT. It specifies CASSQDSRGSDTQYF.

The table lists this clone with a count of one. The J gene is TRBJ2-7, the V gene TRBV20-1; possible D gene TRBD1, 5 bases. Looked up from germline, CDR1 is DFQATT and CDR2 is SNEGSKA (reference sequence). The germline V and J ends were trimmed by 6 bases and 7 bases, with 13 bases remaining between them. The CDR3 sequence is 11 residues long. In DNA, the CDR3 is TGCAGTGCCGCCCTAGGGGTGGAGCAGTACTTC. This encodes CSAALGVEQYF.

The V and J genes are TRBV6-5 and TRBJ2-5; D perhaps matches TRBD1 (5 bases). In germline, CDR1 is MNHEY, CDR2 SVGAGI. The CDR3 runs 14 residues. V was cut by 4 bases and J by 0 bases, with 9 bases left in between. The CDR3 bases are TGTGCCAGCAGTTCCGACAGCTACCAAGAGACCCAGTACTTC. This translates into CASSSDSYQETQYF.

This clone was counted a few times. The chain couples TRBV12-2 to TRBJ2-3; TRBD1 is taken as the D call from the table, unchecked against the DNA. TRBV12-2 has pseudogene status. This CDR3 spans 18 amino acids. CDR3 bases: TGTGCAAGTCGCCACCCAACTACTCCAGGGGAAAGCACAGATACGCAGTATTTT. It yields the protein CASRHPTTPGESTDTQYF.

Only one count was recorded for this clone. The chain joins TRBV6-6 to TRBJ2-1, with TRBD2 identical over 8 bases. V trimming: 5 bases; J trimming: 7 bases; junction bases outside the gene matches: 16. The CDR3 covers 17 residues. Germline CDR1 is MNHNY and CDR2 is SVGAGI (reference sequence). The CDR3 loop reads CASSLKAGARGGNEQFF. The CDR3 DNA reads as TGTGCCAGCAGTCTCAAAGCGGGAGCCCGAGGGGGAAATGAGCAGTTCTTC.

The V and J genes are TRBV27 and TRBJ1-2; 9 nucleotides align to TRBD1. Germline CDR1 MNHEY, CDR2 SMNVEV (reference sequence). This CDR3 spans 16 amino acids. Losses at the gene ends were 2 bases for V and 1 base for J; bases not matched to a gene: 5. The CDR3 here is CASSLLRDRDNYGYTF. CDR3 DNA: TGTGCCAGCAGTTTACTTCGGGACAGGGATAACTATGGCTACACCTTC.

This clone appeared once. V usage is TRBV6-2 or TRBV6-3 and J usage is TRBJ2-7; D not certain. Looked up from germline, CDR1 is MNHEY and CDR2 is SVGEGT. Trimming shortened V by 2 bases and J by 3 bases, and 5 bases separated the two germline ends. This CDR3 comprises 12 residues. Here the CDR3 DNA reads TGTGCCAGCAGTTACCCCCTCTACGAGCAGTACTTC. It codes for CASSYPLYEQYF.

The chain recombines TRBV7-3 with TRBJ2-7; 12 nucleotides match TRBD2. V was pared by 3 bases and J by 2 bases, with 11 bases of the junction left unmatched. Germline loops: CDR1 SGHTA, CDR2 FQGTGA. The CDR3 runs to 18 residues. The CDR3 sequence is CASSFRDRRLAGAYEQYF. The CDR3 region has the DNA TGTGCCAGCAGCTTCCGGGACAGGCGACTAGCGGGGGCCTACGAGCAGTACTTC. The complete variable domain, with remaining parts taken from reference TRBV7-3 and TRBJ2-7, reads GAGVSQTPSNKVTEKGKYVELRCDPISGHTALYWYRQSLGQGPEFLIYFQGTGAADDSGLPNDRFFAVRPEGSVSTLKIQRTERGDSAVYLCASSFRDRRLAGAYEQYFGPGTRLTVT.

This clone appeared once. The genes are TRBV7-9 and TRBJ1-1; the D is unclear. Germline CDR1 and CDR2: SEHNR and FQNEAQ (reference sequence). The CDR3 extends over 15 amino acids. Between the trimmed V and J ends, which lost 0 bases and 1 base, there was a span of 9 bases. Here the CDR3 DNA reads TGTGCCAGCAGCTTAGCTGGAGCGGGGAACACTGAAGCTTTCTTT. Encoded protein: CASSLAGAGNTEAFF.

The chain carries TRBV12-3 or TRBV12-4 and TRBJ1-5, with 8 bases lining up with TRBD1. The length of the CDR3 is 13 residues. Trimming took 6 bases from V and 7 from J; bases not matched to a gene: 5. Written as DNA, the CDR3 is TGTGCCAGCAGAGGACAGGGTTCCCAGCCCCAGCATTTT. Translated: CASRGQGSQPQHF.

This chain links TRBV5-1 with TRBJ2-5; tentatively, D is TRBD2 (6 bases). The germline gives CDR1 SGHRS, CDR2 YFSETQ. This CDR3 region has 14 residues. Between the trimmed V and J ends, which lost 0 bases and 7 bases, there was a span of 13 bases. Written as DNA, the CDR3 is TGCGCCAGCAGCTTGGCCCGTAAAGCGGGGACCCAGTACTTC. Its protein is CASSLARKAGTQYF.

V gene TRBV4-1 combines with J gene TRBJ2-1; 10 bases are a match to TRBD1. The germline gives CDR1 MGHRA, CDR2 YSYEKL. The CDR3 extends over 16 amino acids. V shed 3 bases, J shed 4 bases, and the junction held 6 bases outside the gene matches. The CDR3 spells CASSHTGTGVYNEQFF. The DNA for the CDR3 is TGCGCCAGCAGCCATACCGGGACAGGGGTATACAATGAGCAGTTCTTC.